There are a few counts of the clone carrying this TCR beta chain. The length of the CDR3 is 15 residues. The germline gives CDR1 MNHEY, CDR2 SMNVEV (reference sequence). Germline trimming cut 5 bases from V and 4 bases from J; bases unmatched to any gene: 4. The data belong to a study of T cells in Graves' hyperthyroidism and ophthalmopathy. Amplification of TCR beta CDR3 regions used RNA as the template. When the TCR CDR3 underwent first-round RT-PCR, the HTBI primer set was used. TCRdb re-derived calls from the multiplex PCR reads in MiXCR, one entry per CDR3 protein. The table has fewer than 900,000 distinct CDR3 sequences, roughly a sixth seen once.

This TCR derives from a woman in her fifties or sixties with Graves' hyperthyroidism that later progressed to Graves' ophthalmopathy. Sequenced sample: blood. This sequence joins TRBV27 and TRBJ2-5; 13 bases fit TRBD2. The CDR3 nucleotides read TGTGCCAGCAGTCCGAGGACTAGCGGGGGAGAGACCCAGTACTTC. Amino acid sequence: CASSPRTSGGETQYF.